This T cell receptor beta chain was retrieved from a study of tumor-infiltrating lymphocytes in primary liver carcinoma. About the study: Stage T1-T3 N0M0 tumors spanned roughly 4.2 to 11 cm. The number of productive TCRbeta reads per sample ranged from roughly 3.5 to 7.13 million and was similar across tissue types.

CDR3 length equals 15 residues. Germline CDR1 and CDR2: MDHEN and SYDVKM. From about 0.5 ug of total RNA, TCR beta-specific cDNA was reverse-transcribed using a constant-region primer. Libraries covering TCR beta were generated through three nested multiplex PCR rounds (using a slightly modified ARM-PCR). The opening two PCR rounds, around 11 cycles each, paired TRBV1-TRBV30 forward primers with a C-beta reverse primer. One entry per CDR3 protein results from TCRdb running MiXCR on the multiplex PCR reads. The sample has approximately 80,000 distinct CDR3 sequences; approximately 62% are singletons. Regarding this clonotype: Antigen unknown. Sequence at one end of the junction differs from germline and may be a read error.

Study results and caveats: The study found a significantly higher top-250-clone fraction in tumors than in blood (p = 0.039).

From unsorted bulk tissue weighing roughly 17-34 mg, DNA and RNA were co-extracted. Primary liver carcinoma in the patients was surgically resected. The chain combines TRBV28 with TRBJ1-2; possible D gene TRBD1, 6 bases. Sequencing was performed on tumor-adjacent normal liver tissue. The receptor was isolated from a man aged 35-49 years with primary liver carcinoma and hepatitis B virus infection. In DNA, the CDR3 is TGTACCAGCAGAGGGGCAGGGGCTGAAGACTATGGCTACACCTTC. Its translation is CTSRGAGAEDYGYTF.